One sample yielded the 10 T cell receptor beta chains listed below, sequenced in a study of blood T cell repertoires in COVID-19. The data were produced by immunoSEQ multiplex PCR, yet TCRdb's version contains in-frame clones alone and is incomplete. The sample has some 300,000 clones; nearly 90% are singletons. The sample taken for sequencing was PBMCs or T cells enriched from blood (not recorded which). The source is a woman in her thirties who had recovered from COVID-19.

The rearrangement links TRBV28 to TRBJ2-3; TRBD1 is a possible D gene (5 bases). The CDR3 contains 12 residues. The germline V and J ends were trimmed by 6 bases and 6 bases, with 10 bases remaining between them. Germline values: CDR1 MDHEN, CDR2 SYDVKM. The CDR3 loop is CASRGLGDTQYF. CDR3 bases: TGTGCCAGCAGGGGGCTAGGGGATACGCAGTATTTT.

CDR3: CASSDSASGGSGANVLTF. The CDR3 DNA sequence: TGTGCCAGCAGTGACTCTGCCAGCGGGGGTTCCGGGGCCAACGTCCTGACTTTC. The rearrangement joins TRBV6-4 to TRBJ2-6; 8 positions agree with TRBD2. Germline V gives CDR1 MRHNA, CDR2 SNTAGT. This CDR3 comprises 18 residues. J gave up 4 bases and V 0 bases, and 8 bases lay outside the gene matches.

The chain recombines TRBV3-1 (or the pseudogene TRBV3-2) with TRBJ1-2; D not resolved. The CDR3 consists of 15 residues. Germline CDR1 reads LGHDT; CDR2 reads YNNKEL (reference sequence). V was cut by 3 bases and J by 1 base, with 12 bases left in between. CDR3 sequence reads: CASSQPGLINYGYTF. The CDR3 region has the DNA TGTGCCAGCAGCCAGCCAGGCTTAATTAACTATGGCTACACCTTC.

The rearrangement links TRBV7-8 to TRBJ2-3, with TRBD1 matching 11 bases. V lost 4 bases, J lost 6 bases, and 12 bases stayed unmatched. The length of the CDR3 is 17 residues. Looked up from germline, CDR1 is SGHVS and CDR2 is FQNEAQ. The CDR3 region has the DNA TGTGCCAGCAGCTCGCAGCTTTTTGGACAGGGGGCTGATACGCAGTATTTT. Amino acids: CASSSQLFGQGADTQYF.

This chain connects TRBV5-1 to TRBJ1-4, with 9 bases matching TRBD1. Trimming at V came to 7 bases and at J to 8 bases, leaving 9 bases not matched to a gene. CDR3 size: 14 residues. Germline loops: CDR1 SGHRS, CDR2 YFSETQ. CDR3 bases: TGCGCCAGCTGGACAGGGGAAGGGGGAGAAAAACTGTTTTTT. Residues: CASWTGEGGEKLFF.

V is TRBV27 and J is TRBJ1-2; TRBD1 agrees at 7 bases. Germline trimming cut 10 bases from V and 7 bases from J; bases unmatched to any gene: 6. The CDR3 length is 11 residues. Germline V CDR1 and CDR2: MNHEY, SMNVEV (reference sequence). In nucleotides, the CDR3 is TGTGCCACCAGACAGGGCAGTGGCTACACCTTC. This gives the protein CATRQGSGYTF.

Note on this clone: The sample carries other DNA sequences with the same CDR3. The chain links TRBV19 to TRBJ1-3; a weak D match, TRBD1 (5 bases). Germline CDR1 reads LNHDA; CDR2 reads SQIVND (reference sequence). CDR3 size: 13 residues. Trimming stripped 3 bases from V and 7 bases from J, with 10 bases between. In nucleotides, the CDR3 is TGTGCCAGTAGTATTGGCGGGGGGAACACCATATATTTT. It is translated as CASSIGGGNTIYF.

The chain uses TRBV28 and TRBJ2-2; TRBD1 might be the D (6 bases). The CDR3 totals 15 residues. The V gene's germline CDR1 is MDHEN and CDR2 SYDVKM. The V end was cut by 2 bases, the J end by 6 bases, with 13 bases between. CDR3 region: CASSLMGARAGELFF. CDR3 coding DNA: TGTGCCAGCAGTTTAATGGGGGCAAGGGCCGGGGAGCTGTTTTTT.

V usage is TRBV15 and J usage is TRBJ1-6; D may be TRBD1 (5 bases). V lost 0 bases, J lost 10 bases, and 16 bases lay in between. This CDR3 has 16 residues. The germline V gene has CDR1 LNHNV and CDR2 YYDKDF (reference sequence). The CDR3 spells CATSRDAGLISSPLHF. As DNA, the CDR3 is TGTGCCACCAGCAGAGATGCAGGGTTAATCAGCTCACCCCTCCACTTT.

The rearrangement joins TRBV7-9 to TRBJ1-4; perhaps TRBD1 as D (5 bases). The V and J ends lost 3 bases and 7 bases respectively, with 15 bases between them. The CDR3 has 15 amino acids. Germline loops: CDR1 SEHNR, CDR2 FQNEAQ (reference sequence). Here the CDR3 DNA reads TGTGCCAGCAGCTTTGGCCAGGGCTGGGGTGAAAAACTGTTTTTT. Its protein product is CASSFGQGWGEKLFF.